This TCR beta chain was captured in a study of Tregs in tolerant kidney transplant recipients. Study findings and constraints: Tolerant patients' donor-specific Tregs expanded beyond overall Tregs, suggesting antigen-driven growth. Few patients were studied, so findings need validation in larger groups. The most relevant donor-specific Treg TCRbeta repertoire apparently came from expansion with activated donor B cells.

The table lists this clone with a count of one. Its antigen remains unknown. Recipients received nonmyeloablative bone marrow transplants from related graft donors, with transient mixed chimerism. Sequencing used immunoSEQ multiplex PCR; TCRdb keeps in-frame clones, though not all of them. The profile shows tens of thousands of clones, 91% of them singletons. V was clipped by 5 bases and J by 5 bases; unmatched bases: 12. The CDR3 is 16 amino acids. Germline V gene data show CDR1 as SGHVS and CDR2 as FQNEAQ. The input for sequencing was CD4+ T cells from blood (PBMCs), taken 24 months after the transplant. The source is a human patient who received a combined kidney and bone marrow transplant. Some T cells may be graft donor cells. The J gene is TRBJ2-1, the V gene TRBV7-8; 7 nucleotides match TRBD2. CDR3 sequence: CASSLKPLAEHNEQFF. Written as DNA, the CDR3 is TGTGCCAGCAGCCTTAAACCCCTAGCGGAGCACAATGAGCAGTTCTTC. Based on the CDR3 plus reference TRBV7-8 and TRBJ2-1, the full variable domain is GAGVSQSPRYKVAKRGQDVALRCDPISGHVSLFWYQQALGQGPEFLTYFQNEAQLDKSGLPSDRFFAERPEGSVSTLKIQRTQQEDSAVYLCASSLKPLAEHNEQFFGPGTRLTVL.